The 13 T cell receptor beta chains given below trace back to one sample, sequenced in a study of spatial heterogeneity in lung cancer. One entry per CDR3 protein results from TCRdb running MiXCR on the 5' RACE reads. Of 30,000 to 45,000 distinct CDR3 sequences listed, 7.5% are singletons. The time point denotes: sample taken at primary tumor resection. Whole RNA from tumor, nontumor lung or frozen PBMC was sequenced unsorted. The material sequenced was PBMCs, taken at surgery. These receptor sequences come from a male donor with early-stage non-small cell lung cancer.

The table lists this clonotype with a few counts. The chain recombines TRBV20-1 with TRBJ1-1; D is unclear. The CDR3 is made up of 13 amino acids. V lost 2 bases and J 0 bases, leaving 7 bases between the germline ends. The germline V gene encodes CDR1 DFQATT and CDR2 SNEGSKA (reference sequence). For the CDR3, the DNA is TGCAGTGCTAGATCAGACATGAACACTGAAGCTTTCTTT. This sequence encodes CSARSDMNTEAFF.

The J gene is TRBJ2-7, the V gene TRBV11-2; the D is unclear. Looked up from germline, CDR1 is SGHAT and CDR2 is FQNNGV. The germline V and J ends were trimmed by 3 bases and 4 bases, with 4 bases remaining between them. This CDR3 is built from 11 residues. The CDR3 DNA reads TGTGCCAGCAGCTTTAGGTACGAGCAGTACTTC. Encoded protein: CASSFRYEQYF.

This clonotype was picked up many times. This CDR3 reads CATSDLDRDEQFF. The CDR3 coding sequence is TGTGCCACCAGTGACTTGGACAGGGATGAGCAGTTCTTC. The chain recombines TRBV24-1 with TRBJ2-1; TRBD1 aligns across 8 bases. Germline trimming cut 4 bases from V and 8 bases from J; bases unmatched to any gene: 3. The CDR3 has 13 residues. CDR1 and CDR2 (germline): KGHDR, SFDVKD.

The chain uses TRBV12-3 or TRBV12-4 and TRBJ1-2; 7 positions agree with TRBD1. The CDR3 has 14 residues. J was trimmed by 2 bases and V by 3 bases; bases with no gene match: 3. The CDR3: CASSFGRGNYGYTF. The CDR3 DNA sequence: TGTGCCAGCAGTTTTGGCAGGGGGAACTATGGCTACACCTTC.

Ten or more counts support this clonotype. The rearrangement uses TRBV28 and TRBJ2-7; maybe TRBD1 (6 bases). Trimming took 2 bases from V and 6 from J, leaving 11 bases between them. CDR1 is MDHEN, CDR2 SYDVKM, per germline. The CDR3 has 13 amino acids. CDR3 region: CASSLPTGSEQYV. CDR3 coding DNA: TGTGCCAGCAGTTTACCCACAGGGAGCGAGCAGTACGTC.

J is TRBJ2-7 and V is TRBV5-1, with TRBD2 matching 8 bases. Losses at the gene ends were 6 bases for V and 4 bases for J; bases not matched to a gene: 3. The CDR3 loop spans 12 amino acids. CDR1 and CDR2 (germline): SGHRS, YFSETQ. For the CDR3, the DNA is TGCGCCAGCACCCCGGGGGGGTACGAGCAGTACTTC. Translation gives CASTPGGYEQYF.

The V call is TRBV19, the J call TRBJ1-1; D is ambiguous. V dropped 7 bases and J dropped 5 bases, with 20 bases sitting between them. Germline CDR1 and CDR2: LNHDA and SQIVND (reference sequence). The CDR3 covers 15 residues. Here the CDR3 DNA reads TGTGCCAGTACCACTAGGTCGGAAGGGCGAACTGAAGCTTTCTTT. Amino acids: CASTTRSEGRTEAFF.

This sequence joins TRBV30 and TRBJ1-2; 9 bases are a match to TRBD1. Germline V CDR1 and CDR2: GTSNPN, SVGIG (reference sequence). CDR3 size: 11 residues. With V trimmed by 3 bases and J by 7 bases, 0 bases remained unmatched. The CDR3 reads CAWRTGGGYTF. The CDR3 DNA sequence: TGTGCCTGGAGGACAGGGGGTGGCTACACCTTC.

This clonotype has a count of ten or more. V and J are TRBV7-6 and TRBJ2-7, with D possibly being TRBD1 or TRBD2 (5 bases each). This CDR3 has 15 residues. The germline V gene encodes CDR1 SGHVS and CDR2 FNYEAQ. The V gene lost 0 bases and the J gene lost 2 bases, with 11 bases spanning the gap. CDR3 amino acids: CASSLARGRPYEQYF. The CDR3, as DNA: TGTGCCAGCAGCTTAGCCCGGGGCCGACCCTACGAGCAGTACTTC.

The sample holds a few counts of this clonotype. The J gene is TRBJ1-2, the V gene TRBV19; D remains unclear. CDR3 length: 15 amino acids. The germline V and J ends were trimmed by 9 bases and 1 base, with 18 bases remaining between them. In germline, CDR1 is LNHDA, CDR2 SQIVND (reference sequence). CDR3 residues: CASLRVGLDNYGYTF. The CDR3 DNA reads TGTGCCAGCCTCCGAGTTGGTTTGGATAACTATGGCTACACCTTC.

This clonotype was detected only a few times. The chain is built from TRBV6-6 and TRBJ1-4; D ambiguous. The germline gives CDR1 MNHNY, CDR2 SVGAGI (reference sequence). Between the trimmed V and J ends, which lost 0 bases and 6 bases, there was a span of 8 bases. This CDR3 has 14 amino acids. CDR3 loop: CASSYSARDEKLFF. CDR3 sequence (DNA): TGTGCCAGCAGTTACTCGGCGCGGGATGAAAAACTGTTTTTT.

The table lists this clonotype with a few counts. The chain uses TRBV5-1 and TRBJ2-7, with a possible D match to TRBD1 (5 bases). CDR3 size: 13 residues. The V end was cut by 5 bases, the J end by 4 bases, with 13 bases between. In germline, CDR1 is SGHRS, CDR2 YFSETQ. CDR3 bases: TGCGCCAGCAGTTGGGGCCAGGGTTACGAGCAGTACGTC. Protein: CASSWGQGYEQYV.

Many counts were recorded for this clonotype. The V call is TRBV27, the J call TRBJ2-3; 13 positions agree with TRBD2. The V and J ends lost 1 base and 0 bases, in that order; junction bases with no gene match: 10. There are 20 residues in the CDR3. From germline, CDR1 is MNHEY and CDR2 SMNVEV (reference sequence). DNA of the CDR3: TGTGCCAGCAGTTTATATACTGCTGGACTAGCGGGAGAGAGCACAGATACGCAGTATTTT. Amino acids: CASSLYTAGLAGESTDTQYF.